This T cell receptor (beta chain) was sequenced for a study of low-dose radiotherapy and immunotherapy resistance in tumors. Study context: Individuals in Cohort 2 had 1 Gy per fraction every two weeks, adding up to 13 Gy over 26 weeks.

Time point meaning: before trial treatment. The donors' treatment consisted of nivolumab, ipilimumab, aspirin, low-dose cyclophosphamide and low-dose radiotherapy. The CDR3 runs 13 residues. Looked up from germline, CDR1 is DFQATT and CDR2 is SNEGSKA (reference sequence). With V trimmed by 4 bases and J by 7 bases, 5 bases remained unmatched. Priming of first-strand cDNA relied on TRAV- and TRBV-specific primers (covering alpha and beta chains). With a constant-region primer and a V-primer adapter, TCRs were subjected to 20 to 25 PCR cycles of amplification. TCRdb re-called the reads through MiXCR, storing one row per CDR3 protein. This repertoire shows 80,000 to 90,000 distinct CDR3 sequences, 18% found once; its top ten account for roughly 3%.

This clonotype was sampled from a male donor with prostate cancer. This sequence joins TRBV20-1 and TRBJ2-1; 9 bases match TRBD2. The sequenced sample was PBMCs, obtained before treatment. The CDR3 coding sequence is TGCAGTGCTACTAGCGGGGCCCTGAATGAGCAGTTCTTC. This sequence encodes CSATSGALNEQFF.